Shown below are 9 T cell receptor beta chains from a single sample sequenced in a study of neoadjuvant anti-PD-1 for oral cavity cancer. Measured with immunoSEQ multiplex PCR; TCRdb has only the in-frame clones, and not every one. The table has some 14,000 clones, roughly three quarters seen once; the top ten hold approximately 2.5%. Time point in this sample: after neoadjuvant nivolumab, at surgical resection. This specimen was PBMCs, taken after nivolumab (anti-PD-1) treatment. The receptor source for this set is a person aged 35 to 85 with oral cavity squamous cell carcinoma.

The rearrangement uses TRBV6-1 and TRBJ2-7; 10 nucleotides match TRBD2. Trimming removed 2 bases from V and 2 bases from J; junction bases left unmatched: 6. Germline V gene lookup returns CDR1 MNHNS and CDR2 SASEGT. The CDR3 runs to 16 residues. CDR3 residues: CASSESSSGRAYEQYF. In nucleotides, the CDR3 is TGTGCCAGCAGTGAAAGCTCTAGCGGGAGAGCCTACGAGCAGTACTTC.

This clone was picked up a small number of times. This chain joins TRBV18 and TRBJ2-7, with D possibly matching TRBD1 (6 bases). This CDR3 spans 15 amino acids. V dropped 3 bases and J dropped 0 bases, with 12 bases sitting between them. Germline assignment: CDR1 KGHSH and CDR2 LQKENI. As DNA, the CDR3 is TGTGCCAGCTCACCCCGACAGGAGAGCTCCTACGAGCAGTACTTC. Protein product: CASSPRQESSYEQYF.

The CDR3 DNA sequence: TGTGCCAGCAGTTACTCGATCCGCTCCGTAGGGGAGCAGTACTTC. Translating it yields CASSYSIRSVGEQYF. This chain joins TRBV6-5 and TRBJ2-7, with D hard to call. This CDR3 is 15 amino acids long. Trimming pared 0 bases from V and 7 bases from J, leaving 16 bases between. CDR1 is MNHEY, CDR2 SVGAGI, per germline.

The chain has TRBV7-9 and TRBJ2-3; no clear D. The CDR3 runs to 12 residues. CDR1 and CDR2 from the germline V gene are SEHNR and FQNEAQ (reference sequence). Trimming pared 7 bases from V and 2 bases from J, leaving 7 bases between. The CDR3: CASKPLTDTQYF. CDR3 in DNA: TGTGCCAGCAAACCACTCACAGATACGCAGTATTTT.

The chain uses TRBV28 and TRBJ2-7; tentative D call: TRBD2 (5 bases). Germline loops: CDR1 MDHEN, CDR2 SYDVKM. V lost 5 bases and J 5 bases, leaving 10 bases between the germline ends. The CDR3 totals 12 residues. The CDR3 sequence: CASSPAGNEQYF. DNA for the CDR3: TGTGCCAGCAGTCCAGCCGGGAACGAGCAGTACTTC.

The chain links TRBV28 to TRBJ2-7; 10 bases line up with TRBD1. From germline, CDR1 is MDHEN and CDR2 SYDVKM. With V trimmed by 8 bases and J by 2 bases, 9 bases remained unmatched. This CDR3 region has 15 residues. The CDR3 spells CASLGPGQGTYEQYF. The CDR3 region has the DNA TGTGCCAGCCTAGGGCCGGGACAGGGGACCTACGAGCAGTACTTC.

The V gene is TRBV6-5, the J gene TRBJ2-1, with 7 nucleotides matching TRBD2. Trimming at V came to 7 bases and at J to 7 bases, leaving 16 bases not matched to a gene. There are 16 residues in the CDR3. Germline lookup yields CDR1 MNHEY and CDR2 SVGAGI. This CDR3 reads CASISSRFWGGNEQFF. The DNA for the CDR3 is TGTGCCAGCATTTCCTCCAGGTTCTGGGGGGGGAATGAGCAGTTCTTC.

This clone was picked up a small number of times. The chain has TRBV5-1 and TRBJ2-2, with a possible D match to TRBD1 (6 bases). Trimming took 2 bases from V and 1 from J, leaving 6 bases between them. This CDR3 has 14 amino acids. Per the germline V gene, CDR1 is SGHRS and CDR2 is YFSETQ. CDR3 bases: TGCGCCAGCAGCTTACAGGGGAACACCGGGGAGCTGTTTTTT. Translated, it gives CASSLQGNTGELFF.

V is TRBV11-2 and J is TRBJ2-3; D is unresolved. The V gene lost 3 bases and the J gene lost 5 bases, with 6 bases spanning the gap. Germline V gives CDR1 SGHAT, CDR2 FQNNGV. This CDR3 spans 12 amino acids. CDR3 amino acids: CASSLKGDTQYF. CDR3 sequence (DNA): TGTGCCAGCAGCTTGAAGGGAGATACGCAGTATTTT. The full variable domain, its missing parts supplied by reference TRBV11-2 and TRBJ2-3, is EAGVAQSPRYKIIEKRQSVAFWCNPISGHATLYWYQQILGQGPKLLIQFQNNGVVDDSQLPKDRFSAERLKGVDSTLKIQPAKLEDSAVYLCASSLKGDTQYFGPGTRLTVL.